These 20 T cell receptor beta chains came from one sample sequenced in a study of CD8 T cells in Susac syndrome. A quantity of about 0.45 to 1 ug RNA underwent reverse transcription using random hexamers. Via MiXCR, TCRdb re-called the immunoSEQ multiplex PCR reads, giving one row per CDR3 protein. This table holds roughly 100,000 distinct CDR3 sequences, roughly 95% found once. The sequenced sample consisted of CD8+ T cells from PBMCs. The receptor source for this set is a human donor with Susac syndrome.

The chain joins TRBV20-1 to TRBJ2-7; perhaps TRBD2 as D (7 bases). V gave up 3 bases and J gave up 1 base, with 13 bases separating them. The CDR3 runs 14 residues. CDR1 and CDR2 from the germline V gene are DFQATT and SNEGSKA (reference sequence). The CDR3 loop is CSASGGGRSYEQYF. The CDR3, as DNA: TGCAGTGCTAGCGGCGGGGGCCGTTCCTACGAGCAGTACTTC.

The chain links TRBV7-3 to TRBJ1-1; D gene uncertain. V lost 5 bases and J lost 1, with 11 bases in between. Germline CDR1 SGHTA, CDR2 FQGTGA. The CDR3 has 14 residues. CDR3 coding DNA: TGTGCCAGCAGCCCCCCCGGGTCGAACACTGAAGCTTTCTTT. Translation gives CASSPPGSNTEAFF. Using reference TRBV7-3 and TRBJ1-1 for the parts outside the CDR3, the full variable domain is GAGVSQTPSNKVTEKGKYVELRCDPISGHTALYWYRQSLGQGPEFLIYFQGTGAADDSGLPNDRFFAVRPEGSVSTLKIQRTERGDSAVYLCASSPPGSNTEAFFGQGTRLTVV.

This chain joins TRBV27 and TRBJ1-1; 7 positions agree with TRBD1. CDR1 is MNHEY and CDR2 is SMNVEV in the germline V gene (reference sequence). Trimming took 3 bases from V and 2 from J; bases not matched to a gene: 6. The CDR3 has 15 amino acids. The CDR3 region is CASSFAGGANTEAFF. CDR3 sequence (DNA): TGTGCCAGCAGTTTTGCAGGGGGGGCTAACACTGAAGCTTTCTTT.

The gene calls are TRBV7-9 and TRBJ1-5; no firm D call. The CDR3 is 15 residues long. Germline loops: CDR1 SEHNR, CDR2 FQNEAQ (reference sequence). Trimming took off 6 bases at V and 2 bases at J, with 14 bases between the two ends. For the CDR3, the DNA is TGTGCCAGCAGTCAGAGTAGACACCGCAATCAGCCCCAGCATTTT. Translation gives CASSQSRHRNQPQHF.

This chain connects TRBV6-5 to TRBJ2-1; possible D gene TRBD2, 5 bases. This CDR3 comprises 13 residues. Germline loops: CDR1 MNHEY, CDR2 SVGAGI. The germline V and J ends were trimmed by 10 bases and 6 bases, with 16 bases remaining between them. CDR3 sequence (DNA): TGTGCCACCACGGGTAAAGGAGGCAATGAGCAGTTCTTC. The encoded protein is CATTGKGGNEQFF.

The chain uses TRBV7-8 and TRBJ1-2; 7 bases line up with TRBD1. The CDR3 runs 14 residues. With V trimmed by 5 bases and J by 3 bases, 6 bases remained unmatched. CDR1 and CDR2 from the germline V gene are SGHVS and FQNEAQ. The CDR3 loop reads CASSEDRSYYGYTF. The CDR3, as DNA: TGTGCCAGCAGCGAGGACAGGAGTTACTATGGCTACACCTTC.

This sequence joins TRBV7-2 and TRBJ2-5, with 8 nucleotides matching TRBD1. Trimming at V came to 3 bases and at J to 14 bases, leaving 11 bases not matched to a gene. In germline, CDR1 is SGHTA, CDR2 FQGNSA. CDR3 length equals 13 residues. The CDR3 reads CASSFDGQGESYF. Written as DNA, the CDR3 is TGTGCCAGCAGCTTCGATGGACAGGGCGAAAGCTACTTC.

CDR3 coding DNA: TGTGCCAGCAGTTACTCGTCGAAGGGGAATGAGCAGTTCTTC. This encodes CASSYSSKGNEQFF. The J gene is TRBJ2-1, the V gene TRBV6-2 or TRBV6-3, with a weak D call TRBD1 (5 bases). This CDR3 has 14 residues. Germline V gives CDR1 MNHEY, CDR2 SVGEGT. Trimming left V 0 bases short and J 7 bases short, with 10 bases between.

The chain employs TRBV11-1 and TRBJ1-4, with D perhaps matching TRBD1 (5 bases). CDR1 SGHAT and CDR2 FQDESV come from the germline V gene (reference sequence). The CDR3 has 17 amino acids. The V end was cut by 1 base, the J end by 6 bases, with 18 bases between. The CDR3 protein is CASSLVGTGTPDEKLFF. For the CDR3, the DNA is TGTGCCAGCAGCTTAGTGGGGACCGGGACGCCGGATGAAAAACTGTTTTTT.

DNA of the CDR3: TGTGCCAGCTCACAGACTAGCGGGAGCACAGATACGCAGTATTTT. This gives the protein CASSQTSGSTDTQYF. The gene calls are TRBV18 and TRBJ2-3; 10 bases are a match to TRBD2. Germline assignment: CDR1 KGHSH and CDR2 LQKENI. The CDR3 spans 15 residues. Trimming took 4 bases from V and 0 from J; bases not matched to a gene: 1.

The genes are TRBV28 and TRBJ2-7; perhaps TRBD1 as D (5 bases). The CDR3 extends over 13 amino acids. Germline lookup yields CDR1 MDHEN and CDR2 SYDVKM. The V and J ends lost 3 bases and 3 bases respectively, with 9 bases between them. The CDR3 loop reads CASSFARVYEQYF. CDR3 bases: TGTGCCAGCAGTTTTGCCAGGGTCTACGAGCAGTACTTC.

The chain employs TRBV4-1 and TRBJ2-1, with a weak D call TRBD2 (5 bases). V was clipped by 3 bases and J by 9 bases, with 12 bases between them. Germline V gene data show CDR1 as MGHRA and CDR2 as YSYEKL. This CDR3 contains 13 residues. DNA for the CDR3: TGCGCCAGCAGCCAGGGGAGCCGGGGTGAGCAGTTCTTC. This translates into CASSQGSRGEQFF.

The rearrangement links TRBV7-2 to TRBJ2-7, with 7 bases matching TRBD2. Germline CDR1 is SGHTA and CDR2 is FQGNSA. The CDR3 consists of 14 residues. J was trimmed by 3 bases and V by 1 base; bases with no gene match: 3. In nucleotides, the CDR3 is TGTGCCAGCAGCTTAGTAGCGGGCCTCTACGAGCAGTACTTC. Its translation: CASSLVAGLYEQYF. Full variable domain (outside the CDR3, taken from reference TRBV7-2 and TRBJ2-7): GAGVSQSPSNKVTEKGKDVELRCDPISGHTALYWYRQSLGQGLEFLIYFQGNSAPDKSGLPSDRFSAERTGGSVSTLTIQRTQQEDSAVYLCASSLVAGLYEQYFGPGTRLTVT.

The genes are TRBV20-1 and TRBJ1-4; D is possibly TRBD1 (6 bases). Between the trimmed V and J ends, which lost 0 bases and 8 bases, there was a span of 13 bases. CDR1 and CDR2 (germline): DFQATT, SNEGSKA (reference sequence). The CDR3 spans 14 residues. The CDR3 region has the DNA TGCAGTGCTAGAGAGGGATCGGGGGGCGAAAAACTGTTTTTT. Translated: CSAREGSGGEKLFF.

The V gene is TRBV20-1, the J gene TRBJ2-7, with 7 bases fitting TRBD2. This CDR3 has 13 amino acids. Germline V gives CDR1 DFQATT, CDR2 SNEGSKA (reference sequence). Unmatched junction bases numbered 2, after V lost 3 bases and J lost 0 bases. The CDR3 protein is CSASGGDSYEQYF. The CDR3 region has the DNA TGCAGTGCTAGTGGGGGGGACTCCTACGAGCAGTACTTC.

V usage is TRBV20-1 and J usage is TRBJ2-3; D might be TRBD2 (6 bases). The length of the CDR3 is 14 residues. The V and J ends lost 2 bases and 6 bases respectively, with 15 bases between them. Germline loops: CDR1 DFQATT, CDR2 SNEGSKA (reference sequence). CDR3 in DNA: TGCAGTGCTAGACCCGGGACTCCCATCGATACGCAGTATTTT. Its translation: CSARPGTPIDTQYF.

V usage is TRBV30 and J usage is TRBJ1-6; D is unclear. The CDR3 spans 13 residues. The V gene's germline CDR1 is GTSNPN and CDR2 SVGIG (reference sequence). Trimming shortened V by 1 base and J by 10 bases, and 11 bases separated the two germline ends. CDR3 nucleotide sequence: TGTGCCTGGAGTGATAGCGGCGCATCACCCCTCCACTTT. The encoded protein is CAWSDSGASPLHF.

This rearrangement joins TRBV25-1 to TRBJ2-6; D is ambiguous. The CDR3 contains 14 residues. Per the germline V gene, CDR1 is MGHDK and CDR2 is SYGVNS. V was cut by 2 bases and J by 1 base, with 3 bases left in between. The CDR3 nucleotides read TGTGCCAGCAGTGAACAGTCTGGGGCCAACGTCCTGACTTTC. Its protein product is CASSEQSGANVLTF.

This chain joins TRBV30 and TRBJ1-6, with D unclear. The germline V gene has CDR1 GTSNPN and CDR2 SVGIG (reference sequence). V shed 1 base and J shed 2 bases, with 9 bases lying between them. The CDR3 totals 15 residues. CDR3 residues: CAWSGISTYNSPLHF. CDR3 DNA sequence: TGTGCCTGGAGTGGTATAAGCACCTATAATTCACCCCTCCACTTT.

With regard to this clonotype: A junction boundary mismatches the germline segment, possibly from a read error. The rearrangement joins TRBV5-6 to TRBJ2-1; TRBD1 aligns across 10 bases. Looked up from germline, CDR1 is SGHDT and CDR2 is YYEEEE. The CDR3 is 15 residues long. The CDR3 loop is CASTLTGGANNEQFF. The CDR3, as DNA: TGTGCCAGCACCTTGACAGGGGGCGCCAACAATGAGCAGTTCTTC.